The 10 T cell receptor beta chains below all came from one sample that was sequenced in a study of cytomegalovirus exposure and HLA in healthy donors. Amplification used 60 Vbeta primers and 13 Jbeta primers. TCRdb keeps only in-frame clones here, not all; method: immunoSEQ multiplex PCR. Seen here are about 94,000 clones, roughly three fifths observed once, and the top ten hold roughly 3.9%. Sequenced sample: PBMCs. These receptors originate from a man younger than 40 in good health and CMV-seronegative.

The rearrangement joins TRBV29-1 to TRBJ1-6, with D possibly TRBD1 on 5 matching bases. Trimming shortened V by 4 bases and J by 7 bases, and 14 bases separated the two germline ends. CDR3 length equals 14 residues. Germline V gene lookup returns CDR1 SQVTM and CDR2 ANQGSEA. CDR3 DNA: TGCAGCGTTGCTGTAGGGGAAAGGAATTCACCCCTCCACTTT. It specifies CSVAVGERNSPLHF. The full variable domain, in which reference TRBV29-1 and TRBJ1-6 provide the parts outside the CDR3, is SAVISQKPSRDICQRGTSLTIQCQVDSQVTMMFWYRQQPGQSLTLIATANQGSEATYESGFVIDKFPISRPNLTFSTLTVSNMSPEDSSIYLCSVAVGERNSPLHFGNGTRLTVT.

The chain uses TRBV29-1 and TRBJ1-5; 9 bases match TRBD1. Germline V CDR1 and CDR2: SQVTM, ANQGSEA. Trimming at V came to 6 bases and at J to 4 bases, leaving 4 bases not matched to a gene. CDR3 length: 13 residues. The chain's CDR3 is CSVIGQGNQPQHF. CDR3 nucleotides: TGCAGCGTAATAGGACAGGGGAATCAGCCCCAGCATTTT.

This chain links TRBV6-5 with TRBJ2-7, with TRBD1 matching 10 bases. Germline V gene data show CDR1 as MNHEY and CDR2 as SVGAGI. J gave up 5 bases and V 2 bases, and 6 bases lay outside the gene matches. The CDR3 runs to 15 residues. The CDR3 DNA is TGTGCCAGCAGTTACCCAAGACAGGGGGCCCACGAGCAGTACTTC. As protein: CASSYPRQGAHEQYF.

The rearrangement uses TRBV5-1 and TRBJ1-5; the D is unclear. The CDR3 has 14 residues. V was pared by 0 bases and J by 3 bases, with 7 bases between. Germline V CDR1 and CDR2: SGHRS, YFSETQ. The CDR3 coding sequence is TGCGCCAGCAGCTTGGATAGCAACAATCAGCCCCAGCATTTT. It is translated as CASSLDSNNQPQHF.

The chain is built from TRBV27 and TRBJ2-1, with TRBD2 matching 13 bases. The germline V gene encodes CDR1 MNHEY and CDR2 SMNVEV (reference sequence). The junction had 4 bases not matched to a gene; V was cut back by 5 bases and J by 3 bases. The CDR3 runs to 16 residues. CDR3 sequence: CASSRTSGGFYNEQFF. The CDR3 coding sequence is TGTGCCAGCAGTCGGACTAGCGGGGGTTTCTACAATGAGCAGTTCTTC.

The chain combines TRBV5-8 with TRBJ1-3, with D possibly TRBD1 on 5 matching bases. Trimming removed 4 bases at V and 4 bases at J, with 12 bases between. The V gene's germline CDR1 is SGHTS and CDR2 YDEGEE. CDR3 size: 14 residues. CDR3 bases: TGTGCCAGCAGCACCCCTGGGGGGGGAAACACCATATATTTT. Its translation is CASSTPGGGNTIYF.

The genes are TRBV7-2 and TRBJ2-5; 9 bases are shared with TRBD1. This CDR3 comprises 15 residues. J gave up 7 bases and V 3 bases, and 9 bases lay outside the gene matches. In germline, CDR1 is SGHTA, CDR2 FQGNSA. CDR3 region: CASSFQTDRGGTQYF. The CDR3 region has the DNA TGTGCCAGCAGCTTTCAAACAGACAGGGGGGGGACCCAGTACTTC.

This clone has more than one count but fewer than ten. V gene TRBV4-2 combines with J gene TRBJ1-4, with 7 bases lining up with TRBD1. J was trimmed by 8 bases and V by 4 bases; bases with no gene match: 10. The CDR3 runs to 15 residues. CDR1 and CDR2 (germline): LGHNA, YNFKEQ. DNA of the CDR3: TGTGCCAGCAGCCCCCAATCAGGGGGAGACGAAAAACTGTTTTTT. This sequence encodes CASSPQSGGDEKLFF.

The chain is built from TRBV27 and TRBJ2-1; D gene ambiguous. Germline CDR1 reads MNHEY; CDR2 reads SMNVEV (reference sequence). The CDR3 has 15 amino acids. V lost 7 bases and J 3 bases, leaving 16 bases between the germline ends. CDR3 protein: CASTEAPINYNEQFF. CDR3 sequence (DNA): TGTGCCAGCACCGAGGCACCGATTAACTACAATGAGCAGTTCTTC.

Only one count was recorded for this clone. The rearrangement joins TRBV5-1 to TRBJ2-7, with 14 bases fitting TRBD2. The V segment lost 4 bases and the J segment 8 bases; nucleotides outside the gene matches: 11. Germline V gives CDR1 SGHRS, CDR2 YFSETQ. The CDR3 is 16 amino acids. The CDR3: CASSQGLAGEGGKQYF. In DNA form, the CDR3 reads TGCGCCAGCAGCCAGGGACTAGCGGGAGAGGGGGGTAAGCAGTACTTC.